This T cell receptor beta chain appears in the sequencing data of a study of shared clonotypes between healthy human individuals. Study-level results: In general, naive subsets displayed greater estimated richness than memory subsets did.

The CDR3 loop spans 15 amino acids. CDR1 is SGHDT, CDR2 YYEEEE, per germline. V was pared by 0 bases and J by 0 bases, with 9 bases between. Sequencing was at deep level. Each replicate PCR on the sorted subsets used 200 to 250 ng DNA (around 30,000 T cell genomes). Assay used: immunoSEQ multiplex PCR; TCRdb lists only in-frame clones, some missing. The table lists fewer than 850,000 clones, roughly 70% of them singletons. On this clone: Its antigen remains unidentified. This sample includes further DNA sequences coding for the same CDR3.

Healthy HIV-negative adults without recent acute infections or vaccinations served as donors. Sequencing was carried out using memory CD4+ T cells sorted from blood. Subset noted: CD45RA-negative fraction. V is TRBV5-6 and J is TRBJ1-2; unclear D gene. The sequence came from a woman aged 30 to 39 in good health. CDR3 residues: CASSLVGSSNYGYTF. CDR3 in DNA: TGTGCCAGCAGCTTGGTAGGAAGTTCTAACTATGGCTACACCTTC.